What follows are 8 T cell receptor beta chains derived from one specimen sequenced in a study of Graves' ophthalmopathy and Graves' hyperthyroidism. From RNA, the CDR3 regions of TCR beta chains were amplified and sequenced. Following a first-round RT-PCR that used HTBI primers, a second-round multiplex PCR was carried out. TCRdb ran MiXCR on the multiplex PCR reads and lists one entry per CDR3 protein. The sample has 300,000 to 400,000 distinct CDR3 sequences, 17% seen once; the top ten hold 9% to 15%. Sequenced input: peripheral blood. The receptors here all came from an adult man with Graves' ophthalmopathy.

This chain's CDR3 is CASSSMGHSYEQYF. The CDR3 nucleotides are TGTGCCAGCAGCTCGATGGGACATAGCTACGAGCAGTACTTC. The chain links TRBV2 to TRBJ2-7, with D perhaps matching TRBD1 (6 bases). Trimming shortened V by 6 bases and J by 3 bases, and 15 bases separated the two germline ends. The CDR3 has 14 amino acids. In germline, CDR1 is SNHLY, CDR2 FYNNEI.

At least ten counts were recorded for this clonotype. The rearrangement links TRBV5-1 to TRBJ2-5, with 7 bases lining up with TRBD2. The germline CDR1 and CDR2 sequences are SGHRS and YFSETQ. The CDR3 length is 16 residues. The ends lost 0 bases at V and 1 base at J; junction bases unmatched: 6. The CDR3 bases are TGCGCCAGCAGCTTGGTCTCCAGCGGGACCCAAGAGACCCAGTACTTC. Its protein is CASSLVSSGTQETQYF.

This clonotype was counted ten times or more. The rearrangement joins TRBV6-1 to TRBJ1-1; D is unresolved. The CDR3 has 11 residues. The germline V gene encodes CDR1 MNHNS and CDR2 SASEGT. V shed 3 bases and J shed 10 bases, with 9 bases lying between them. CDR3 sequence (DNA): TGTGCCAGCAGTGACCGATGGGCAGCTTTCTTT. It translates to CASSDRWAAFF.

This clonotype was seen repeatedly, ten times or more. The rearrangement links TRBV11-2 to TRBJ1-1; TRBD1 matches 8 bases. CDR3 size: 16 residues. Germline values: CDR1 SGHAT, CDR2 FQNNGV. With 5 bases clipped from V and 2 bases from J, the junction kept 10 bases outside the gene matches. CDR3 amino acids: CASSPGQGRVNTEAFF. CDR3 bases: TGTGCCAGCAGCCCCGGACAGGGCAGGGTTAACACTGAAGCTTTCTTT.

In its sample, this clonotype was seen a few times. The germline gene is not matched at one end of the junction; a read error may be the cause. V is TRBV6-1 and J is TRBJ2-7; tentatively, D is TRBD1 (5 bases). The CDR3 is 14 residues long. Germline V CDR1 and CDR2: MNHNS, SASEGT. The CDR3 loop is CASTSVGGAYEQCF. The CDR3 bases are TGTGCCAGCACCTCGGTAGGTGGGGCCTACGAGCAGTGCTTC.

This clonotype was counted many times. A junction end diverges from the germline sequence, so it may reflect a read error. The rearrangement links TRBV28 to TRBJ2-4, with 14 positions matching TRBD2. Germline V lookup: CDR1 MDHEN, CDR2 SYDVKM. The CDR3 runs to 17 residues. The CDR3 is CVSSPRLAGGQGNIQYF. CDR3 bases: TGTGTCAGCAGTCCACGACTAGCGGGGGGGCAGGGAAACATTCAGTACTTC.

There are many counts of this clonotype. The chain couples TRBV7-2 to TRBJ2-7; TRBD1 matches at 7 bases. The CDR3 is made up of 16 amino acids. CDR1 is SGHTA and CDR2 is FQGNSA in the germline V gene. V gave up 5 bases and J gave up 1 base; unmatched junction bases: 11. The CDR3 DNA follows: TGTGCCAGCAGCCCCGAGACAGGGTTGGTGTCCTACGAGCAGTACTTC. Its protein is CASSPETGLVSYEQYF.

This clonotype has a count of ten or more. V usage is TRBV5-1 and J usage is TRBJ1-1, with TRBD1 matching 11 bases. The germline V gene encodes CDR1 SGHRS and CDR2 YFSETQ. CDR3 length equals 17 residues. V was pared by 5 bases and J by 1 base, with 10 bases of the junction left unmatched. This CDR3 is CASSSGTGGLRNTEAFF. For the CDR3, the DNA is TGCGCCAGCAGTTCTGGGACAGGGGGACTTCGGAACACTGAAGCTTTCTTT. Combining the CDR3 with reference TRBV5-1 and TRBJ1-1 gives the whole variable domain KAGVTQTPRYLIKTRGQQVTLSCSPISGHRSVSWYQQTPGQGLQFLFEYFSETQRNKGNFPGRFSGRQFSNSRSEMNVSTLELGDSALYLCASSSGTGGLRNTEAFFGQGTRLTVV.